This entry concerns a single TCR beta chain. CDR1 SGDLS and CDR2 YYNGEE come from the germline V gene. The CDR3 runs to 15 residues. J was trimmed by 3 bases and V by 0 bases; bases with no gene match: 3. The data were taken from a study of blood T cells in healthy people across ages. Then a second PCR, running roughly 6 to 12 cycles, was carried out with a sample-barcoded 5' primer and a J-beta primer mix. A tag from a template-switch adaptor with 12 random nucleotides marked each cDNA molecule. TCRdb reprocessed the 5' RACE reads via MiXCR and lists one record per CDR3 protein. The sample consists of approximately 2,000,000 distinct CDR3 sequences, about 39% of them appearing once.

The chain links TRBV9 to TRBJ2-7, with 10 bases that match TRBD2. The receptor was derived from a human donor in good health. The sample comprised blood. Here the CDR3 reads CASSVDSSGGYEQYF. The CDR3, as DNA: TGTGCCAGCAGCGTAGATTCTAGCGGGGGCTACGAGCAGTACTTC. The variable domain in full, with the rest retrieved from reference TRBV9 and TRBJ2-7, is DSGVTQTPKHLITATGQRVTLRCSPRSGDLSVYWYQQSLDQGLQFLIQYYNGEERAKGNILERFSAQQFPDLHSELNLSSLELGDSALYFCASSVDSSGGYEQYFGPGTRLTVT.